This T cell receptor beta chain was identified during a study of blood T cells in healthy people across ages. Sample-barcoded 5' priming and a J-beta primer mix drove a second PCR of about 6 to 12 cycles. TCRdb used MiXCR to reprocess the 5' RACE reads, holding one entry per CDR3 protein. The table has about 640,000 distinct CDR3 sequences, about 54% seen once. CDR1 is SGHTA and CDR2 is FQGNSA in the germline V gene. The CDR3 is 16 amino acids. V lost 3 bases, J lost 5 bases, and 10 bases stayed unmatched. The chain joins TRBV7-2 to TRBJ2-5; 9 bases match TRBD1. This clonotype was obtained from a man in his 60s in good health. What was sequenced was blood. In DNA form, the CDR3 reads TGTGCCAGCAGCTTTAACGCACAGGGGGCCGGGGAGACCCAGTACTTC. Encoded protein: CASSFNAQGAGETQYF.